The present entry profiles one T cell receptor (beta chain) with its context. A read error is possible here, since a much larger clone lies one base away. Blood genomic DNA input for TRB amplification was roughly 220-500 ng. Multiplex PCR with BIOMED2 TRB-A/B primer pools amplified TRB rearrangements. TCRdb fed the multiplex PCR reads into MiXCR, producing one record per CDR3 protein. Among approximately 5,100 distinct CDR3 sequences listed, 25% to 30% were seen once. The sample originates from a study of T and B cells in COVID-19 patients. CDR1 and CDR2 from the germline V gene are MRHNA and SNTAGT. The CDR3 covers 13 residues.

V usage is TRBV6-4 and J usage is TRBJ2-3; 8 bases match TRBD2. This clonotype originated in a human donor with active COVID-19. The source material was blood. The CDR3 DNA reads TGTGCCAGCAGTGGGACTAGCACAGATATGCAGTATTTT. Encoded protein: CASSGTSTDMQYF.